What follows are 20 T cell receptor beta chains derived from one specimen sequenced in a study of T cell repertoires in aging, cancer and after chemotherapy (dated by TCRdb to the late 2010s). The sequencing machine was an Illumina MiSeq. Rearranged TRB sequences spanning V, D and J segments were amplified by multiplex touch-down PCR using a mixed TRB-A/B primer pool. Clones were called with MiXCR by TCRdb after fastp trimmed the public reads at Q25, and only in-frame beta chains were retained. Identical CDR3 proteins give one entry, which carries the most common genes and DNA. Across this sample there are fewer than 3,500 distinct CDR3 sequences, with about 35% seen only once. The top ten clonotypes cover about 9% of the sample. TCR beta rearrangements were amplified from genomic DNA isolated from peripheral blood, not from sorted cells or RNA. Material for sequencing was blood. These receptors came from a human donor with a solid tumor.

This clonotype was detected a few times. The chain has TRBV20-1 and TRBJ2-7, with TRBD1 as a possible D gene (5 bases). The CDR3 is 12 amino acids. Between the trimmed V and J ends, which lost 5 bases and 4 bases, there was a span of 12 bases. Germline CDR1 and CDR2: DFQATT and SNEGSKA (reference sequence). The CDR3 reads CSAAGAEYEQYF. The CDR3 coding sequence is TGCAGTGCTGCTGGGGCAGAATACGAGCAGTACTTC.

This clonotype ranks as medium-sized. The gene calls are TRBV6-2 or TRBV6-3 and TRBJ2-7; 9 nucleotides match TRBD2. V was clipped by 8 bases and J by 5 bases; unmatched bases: 16. The CDR3 runs 16 residues. Germline CDR1 and CDR2: MNHEY and SVGEGT. For the CDR3, the DNA is TGTGCCAGCTACCATACGAGGCGGGAGGGCAGAGACGAGCAGTACTTC. This sequence encodes CASYHTRREGRDEQYF.

This clonotype is large. This chain joins TRBV29-1 and TRBJ2-2, with D possibly TRBD1 on 5 matching bases. The V end lost 3 bases, the J end lost 5 bases, and 7 bases lay between the germline ends. The CDR3 has 12 amino acids. Germline V lookup: CDR1 SQVTM, CDR2 ANQGSEA. The DNA for the CDR3 is TGCAGCGTTGATAGGGGAACCGGGGAGCTGTTTTTT. Protein product: CSVDRGTGELFF.

This clonotype was counted only a few times. This chain joins TRBV6-5 and TRBJ1-3; a possible D gene is TRBD1 (5 bases). V lost 6 bases and J 8 bases, leaving 17 bases between the germline ends. Germline CDR1 is MNHEY and CDR2 is SVGAGI. The CDR3 contains 14 residues. The CDR3 loop reads CASSRDGGVDTIYF. For the CDR3, the DNA is TGTGCCAGCAGCCGGGACGGTGGAGTGGACACCATATATTTT.

This sequence joins TRBV6-5 and TRBJ2-7; possible D gene TRBD2, 7 bases. CDR1 and CDR2 from the germline V gene are MNHEY and SVGAGI. V was cut by 6 bases and J by 0 bases, with 15 bases left in between. CDR3 length equals 15 residues. DNA of the CDR3: TGTGCCAGCAGAATAAGGGGGGGCAGCTCCTACGAGCAGTACTTC. Translation: CASRIRGGSSYEQYF.

This clonotype was seen a few times. The rearrangement joins TRBV10-3 to TRBJ2-7, with 7 bases fitting TRBD2. J gave up 0 bases and V 3 bases, and 11 bases lay outside the gene matches. Germline assignment: CDR1 ENHRY and CDR2 SYGVKD. This CDR3 spans 17 amino acids. CDR3 residues: CAISDWGLSASSYEQYF. Here the CDR3 DNA reads TGTGCCATCAGTGATTGGGGACTATCGGCCAGCTCCTACGAGCAGTACTTC.

With regard to this clonotype: Without the conserved terminal phenylalanine or tryptophan, this CDR3 likely stems from a read error. Because the CDR3's place on the DNA is in doubt, the DNA is left out and the CDR3 is given as listed by TCRdb. The chain combines TRBV6-5 with TRBJ2-6; the table's D call, TRBD1, was not checked against the DNA. From its first to its last residue, the CDR3 has 8 amino acids. The germline CDR1 and CDR2 sequences are MNHEY and SVGAGI. This CDR3 reads CASRGGTS.

A few counts support this clonotype. The gene calls are TRBV6-2 or TRBV6-3 and TRBJ2-4; D is possibly TRBD2 (6 bases). The CDR3 is 16 residues long. Germline CDR1 reads MNHEY; CDR2 reads SVGEGT. Trimming shortened V by 6 bases and J by 0 bases, and 15 bases separated the two germline ends. For the CDR3, the DNA is TGTGCCAGCAGAAACGGGCGGGATTTAGCCAAAAACATTCAGTACTTC. Translating it yields CASRNGRDLAKNIQYF.

The DNA for the CDR3 is TGTGCCAGCAGTTTTTTAGGCGGGACATCCAGCACAGATACGCAGTATTTT. Its protein product is CASSFLGGTSSTDTQYF. The chain employs TRBV27 and TRBJ2-3; the D call may be TRBD1 or TRBD2 (6 bases each). Germline V gives CDR1 MNHEY, CDR2 SMNVEV (reference sequence). V was shortened by 3 bases and J by 0 bases, with 16 bases between the two germline ends. The CDR3 runs 17 residues.

By sample fraction, this clonotype is large (0.1 to 1%). J is TRBJ2-3 and V is TRBV29-1; TRBD2 matches 8 bases. V gave up 4 bases and J gave up 1 base; unmatched junction bases: 4. Germline CDR1 SQVTM, CDR2 ANQGSEA. The CDR3 consists of 14 residues. The CDR3 here is CSVGSGEGTDTQYF. The CDR3 DNA reads TGCAGCGTTGGTAGCGGGGAGGGCACAGATACGCAGTATTTT.

In DNA form, the CDR3 reads TGTGCCACCAGCAGTGGACTCAAAGCTGCTAATGAAAAACTGTTTTTT. Amino acid sequence: CATSSGLKAANEKLFF. This sequence joins TRBV15 and TRBJ1-4, with no clear D. The CDR3 has 16 amino acids. Looked up from germline, CDR1 is LNHNV and CDR2 is YYDKDF (reference sequence). Trimming pared 3 bases from V and 3 bases from J, leaving 14 bases between.

The chain couples TRBV6-2 or TRBV6-3 to TRBJ2-1; tentative D call: TRBD1 (6 bases). Germline CDR1 is MNHEY and CDR2 is SVGEGT. Trimming took off 2 bases at V and 8 bases at J, with 13 bases between the two ends. The CDR3 is made up of 14 amino acids. In DNA form, the CDR3 reads TGTGCCAGCAGTTACGCCGCAGGGGACGATGAGCAGTTCTTC. Protein sequence: CASSYAAGDDEQFF.

The chain joins TRBV6-5 to TRBJ2-5, with D possibly TRBD1 on 5 matching bases. V lost 6 bases, J lost 5 bases, and 19 bases lay in between. The CDR3 loop spans 15 amino acids. Germline CDR1 reads MNHEY; CDR2 reads SVGAGI. The CDR3 coding sequence is TGTGCCAGCAGGACGACGACAGTCCCTCGGGAGACCCAGTACTTC. This gives the protein CASRTTTVPRETQYF.

The genes are TRBV7-2 and TRBJ2-1; D might be TRBD2 (6 bases). Trimming took 1 base from V and 5 from J, leaving 9 bases between them. Germline V gives CDR1 SGHTA, CDR2 FQGNSA. CDR3 length: 14 residues. CDR3 residues: CASSLGTTHNEQFF. For the CDR3, the DNA is TGTGCCAGCAGCTTAGGGACTACCCACAATGAGCAGTTCTTC.

This clonotype occurred a few times. The genes are TRBV5-4 and TRBJ2-3; 7 nucleotides line up with TRBD2. There are 19 residues in the CDR3. V shed 2 bases, J shed 1 base, and the junction held 16 bases outside the gene matches. In germline, CDR1 is SGHNT, CDR2 YYREEE (reference sequence). CDR3 in DNA: TGTGCCAGCAGCTTAGCGGGAAGGAACGAGCGGGCTCGCACAGATACGCAGTATTTT. Protein: CASSLAGRNERARTDTQYF.

The chain is built from TRBV19 and TRBJ2-1; D call uncertain. Trimming left V 0 bases short and J 4 bases short, with 7 bases between. Germline V CDR1 and CDR2: LNHDA, SQIVND (reference sequence). CDR3 length: 14 amino acids. DNA for the CDR3: TGTGCCAGTAGTATAGAACGGAGTTACAATGAGCAGTTCTTC. Its translation is CASSIERSYNEQFF.

This rearrangement joins TRBV12-3 or TRBV12-4 to TRBJ1-3; D gene uncertain. V was trimmed by 6 bases and J by 0 bases, leaving 6 bases between them. CDR3 length: 13 amino acids. This CDR3 is CASRKSSGNTIYF. Here the CDR3 DNA reads TGTGCCAGCAGGAAGAGCTCTGGAAACACCATATATTTT.

The rearrangement joins TRBV24-1 to TRBJ1-5, with TRBD1 matching over 7 bases. The CDR3 totals 20 residues. V gave up 2 bases and J gave up 4 bases; unmatched junction bases: 19. The germline CDR1 and CDR2 sequences are KGHDR and SFDVKD. CDR3 loop: CATSDYLIFGKTGANQPQHF. The DNA for the CDR3 is TGTGCCACCAGTGATTACCTCATTTTCGGAAAAACAGGGGCAAATCAGCCCCAGCATTTT.

The chain couples TRBV4-3 to TRBJ1-2, with D possibly TRBD1 on 6 matching bases. The germline gives CDR1 LGHNA, CDR2 YSLEER. Trimming took off 1 base at V and 2 bases at J, with 11 bases between the two ends. The CDR3 is 15 residues long. The CDR3 sequence is CASSQGVGTNYGYTF. The CDR3 DNA is TGCGCCAGCAGCCAAGGCGTCGGGACAAACTATGGCTACACCTTC.

The count of this clonotype is one. A much larger clone differs from this one at a single base, so this may be a read error. The chain recombines TRBV6-5 with TRBJ2-5; D is undetermined. This CDR3 has 14 residues. V was clipped by 7 bases and J by 2 bases, with 14 bases between them. Germline V gene sequence: CDR1 MNHEY, CDR2 SVGAGI. For the CDR3, the DNA is TGTGCCAGCAACCGACGGCCGGGTCAAGAGACCCAGTACTTC. It is translated as CASNRRPGQETQYF.